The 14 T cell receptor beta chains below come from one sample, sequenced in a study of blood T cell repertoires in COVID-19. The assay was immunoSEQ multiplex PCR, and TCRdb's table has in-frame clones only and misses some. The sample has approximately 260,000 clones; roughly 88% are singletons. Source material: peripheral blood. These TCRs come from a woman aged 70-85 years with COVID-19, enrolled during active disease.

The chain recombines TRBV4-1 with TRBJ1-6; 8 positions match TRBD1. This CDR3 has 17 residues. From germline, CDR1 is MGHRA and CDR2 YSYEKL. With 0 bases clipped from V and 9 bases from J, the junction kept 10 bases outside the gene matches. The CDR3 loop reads CASSQDRMRTGSSPLHF. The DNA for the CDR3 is TGCGCCAGCAGCCAAGATCGCATGCGGACAGGGAGTTCACCCCTCCACTTT.

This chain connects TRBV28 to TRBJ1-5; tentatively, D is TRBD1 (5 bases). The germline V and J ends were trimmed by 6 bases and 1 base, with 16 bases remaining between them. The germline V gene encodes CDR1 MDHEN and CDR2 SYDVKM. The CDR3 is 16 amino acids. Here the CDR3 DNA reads TGTGCCAGCAGACTTGTACGGGGGGGGAGCAATCAGCCCCAGCATTTT. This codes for CASRLVRGGSNQPQHF.

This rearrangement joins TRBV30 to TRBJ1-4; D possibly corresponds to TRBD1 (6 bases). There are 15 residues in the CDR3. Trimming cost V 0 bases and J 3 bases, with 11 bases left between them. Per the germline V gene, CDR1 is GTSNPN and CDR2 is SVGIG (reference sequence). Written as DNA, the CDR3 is TGTGCCTGGAGTGTAGGGGGGGCGCCTAATGAAAAACTGTTTTTT. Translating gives CAWSVGGAPNEKLFF.

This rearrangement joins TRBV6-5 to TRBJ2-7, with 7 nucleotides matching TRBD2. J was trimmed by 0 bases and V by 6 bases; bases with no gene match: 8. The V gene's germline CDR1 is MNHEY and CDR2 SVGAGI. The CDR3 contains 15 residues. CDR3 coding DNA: TGTGCCAGCAGGGGGGGGACGGCCAGCTCCTACGAGCAGTACTTC. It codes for CASRGGTASSYEQYF.

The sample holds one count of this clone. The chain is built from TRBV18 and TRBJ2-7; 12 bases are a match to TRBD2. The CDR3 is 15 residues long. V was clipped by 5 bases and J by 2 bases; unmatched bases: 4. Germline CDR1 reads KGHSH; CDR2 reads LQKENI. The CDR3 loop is CASSRWTSGAYEQYF. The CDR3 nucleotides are TGTGCCAGCTCAAGATGGACTAGCGGGGCCTACGAGCAGTACTTC.

The CDR3 nucleotides read TGTGCCAGCAGTTCTAAGGCTTATGCGGGACTTGCAGTTCCCTACAATGAGCAGTTCTTC. This translates into CASSSKAYAGLAVPYNEQFF. The gene calls are TRBV28 and TRBJ2-1; TRBD2 might be the D (6 bases). V was cut by 4 bases and J by 2 bases, with 27 bases left in between. From germline, CDR1 is MDHEN and CDR2 SYDVKM. The CDR3 sequence is 20 residues long. Variable domain in full (rest from reference TRBV28 and TRBJ2-1): DVKVTQSSRYLVKRTGEKVFLECVQDMDHENMFWYRQDPGLGLRLIYFSYDVKMKEKGDIPEGYSVSREKKERFSLILESASTNQTSMYLCASSSKAYAGLAVPYNEQFFGPGTRLTVL.

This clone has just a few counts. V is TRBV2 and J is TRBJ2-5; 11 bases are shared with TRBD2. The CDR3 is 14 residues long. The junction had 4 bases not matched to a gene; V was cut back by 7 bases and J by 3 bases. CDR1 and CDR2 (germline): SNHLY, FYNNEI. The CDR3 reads CASNPGLAEETQYF. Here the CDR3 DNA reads TGTGCCAGCAACCCGGGACTAGCGGAAGAGACCCAGTACTTC.

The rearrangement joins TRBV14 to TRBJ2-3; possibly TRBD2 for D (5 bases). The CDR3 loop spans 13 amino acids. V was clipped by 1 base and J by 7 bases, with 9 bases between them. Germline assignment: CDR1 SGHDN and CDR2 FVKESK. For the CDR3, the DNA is TGTGCCAGCAGCCAAGCCCCGGGGAATACGCAGTATTTT. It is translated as CASSQAPGNTQYF.

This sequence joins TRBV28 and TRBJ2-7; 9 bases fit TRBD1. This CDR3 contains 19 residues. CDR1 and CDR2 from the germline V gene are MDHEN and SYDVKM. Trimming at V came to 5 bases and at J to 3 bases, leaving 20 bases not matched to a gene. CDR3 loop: CASSPRGATGGELDYEQYF. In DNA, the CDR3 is TGTGCCAGCAGTCCGAGGGGGGCGACAGGGGGTGAATTGGACTACGAGCAGTACTTC.

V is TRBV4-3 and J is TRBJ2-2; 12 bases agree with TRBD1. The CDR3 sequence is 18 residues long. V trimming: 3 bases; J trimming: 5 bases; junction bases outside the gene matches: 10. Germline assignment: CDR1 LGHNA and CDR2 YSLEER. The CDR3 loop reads CASSQGGPGQGATGELFF. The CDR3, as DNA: TGCGCCAGCAGCCAGGGAGGTCCGGGACAGGGGGCGACCGGGGAGCTGTTTTTT.

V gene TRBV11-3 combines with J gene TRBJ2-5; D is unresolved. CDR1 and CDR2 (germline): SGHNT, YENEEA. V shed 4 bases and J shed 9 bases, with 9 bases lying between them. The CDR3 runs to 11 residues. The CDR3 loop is CASSSDWAQYF. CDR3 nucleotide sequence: TGTGCCAGCAGCTCCGACTGGGCCCAGTACTTC.

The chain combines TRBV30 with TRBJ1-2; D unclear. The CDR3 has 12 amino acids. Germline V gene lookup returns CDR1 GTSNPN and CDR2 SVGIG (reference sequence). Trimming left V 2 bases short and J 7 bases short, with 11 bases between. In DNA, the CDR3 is TGTGCCTGGAGTCCGGGTCACGGTGGCTACACCTTC. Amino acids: CAWSPGHGGYTF.

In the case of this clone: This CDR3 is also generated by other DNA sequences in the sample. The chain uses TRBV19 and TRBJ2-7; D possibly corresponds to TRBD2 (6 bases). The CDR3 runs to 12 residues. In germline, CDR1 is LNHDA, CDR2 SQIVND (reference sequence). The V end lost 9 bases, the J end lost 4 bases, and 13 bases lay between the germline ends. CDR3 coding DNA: TGTGCCAGCTCGACTAGTGGGTACGAGCAGTACTTC. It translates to CASSTSGYEQYF.

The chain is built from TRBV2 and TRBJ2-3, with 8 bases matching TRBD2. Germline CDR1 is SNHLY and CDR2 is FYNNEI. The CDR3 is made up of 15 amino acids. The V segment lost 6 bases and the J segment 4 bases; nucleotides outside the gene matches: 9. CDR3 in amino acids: CASREGLDAADTQYF. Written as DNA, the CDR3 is TGTGCCAGCAGGGAGGGACTAGACGCAGCAGATACGCAGTATTTT.